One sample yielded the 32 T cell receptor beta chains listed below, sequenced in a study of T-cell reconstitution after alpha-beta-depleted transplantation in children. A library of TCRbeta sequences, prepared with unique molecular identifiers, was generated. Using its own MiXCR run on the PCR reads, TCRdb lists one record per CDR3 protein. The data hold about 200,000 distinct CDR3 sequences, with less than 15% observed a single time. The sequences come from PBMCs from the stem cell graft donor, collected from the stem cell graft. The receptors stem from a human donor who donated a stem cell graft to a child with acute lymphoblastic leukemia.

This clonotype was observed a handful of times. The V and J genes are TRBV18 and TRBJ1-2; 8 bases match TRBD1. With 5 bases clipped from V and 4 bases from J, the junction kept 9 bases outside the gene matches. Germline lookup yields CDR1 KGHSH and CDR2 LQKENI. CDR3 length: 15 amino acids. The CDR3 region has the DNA TGTGCCAGCTCAAAGACGGGACAGGTGGCCTATGGCTACACCTTC. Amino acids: CASSKTGQVAYGYTF.

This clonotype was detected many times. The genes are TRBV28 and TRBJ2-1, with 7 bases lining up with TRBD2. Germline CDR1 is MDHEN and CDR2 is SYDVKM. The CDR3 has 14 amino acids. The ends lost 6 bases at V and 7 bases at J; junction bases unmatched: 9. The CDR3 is CASRPGGGANEQFF. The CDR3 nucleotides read TGTGCCAGCAGGCCGGGGGGTGGGGCGAATGAGCAGTTCTTC. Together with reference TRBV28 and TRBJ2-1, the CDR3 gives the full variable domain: DVKVTQSSRYLVKRTGEKVFLECVQDMDHENMFWYRQDPGLGLRLIYFSYDVKMKEKGDIPEGYSVSREKKERFSLILESASTNQTSMYLCASRPGGGANEQFFGPGTRLTVL.

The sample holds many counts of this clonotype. CDR3 bases: TGTGCCAGCAGCCGGACAGGGAACACCGGGGAGCTGTTTTTT. Amino acids: CASSRTGNTGELFF. The J gene is TRBJ2-2, the V gene TRBV5-4; 7 positions agree with TRBD1. The CDR3 consists of 14 residues. Germline V CDR1 and CDR2: SGHNT, YYREEE (reference sequence). The junction had 1 base not matched to a gene; V was cut back by 4 bases and J by 1 base.

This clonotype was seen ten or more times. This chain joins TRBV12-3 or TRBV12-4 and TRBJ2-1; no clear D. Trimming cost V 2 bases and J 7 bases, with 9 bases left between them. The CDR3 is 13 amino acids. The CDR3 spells CASSLFLGNEQFF. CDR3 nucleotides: TGTGCCAGCAGTTTATTTTTGGGAAATGAGCAGTTCTTC.

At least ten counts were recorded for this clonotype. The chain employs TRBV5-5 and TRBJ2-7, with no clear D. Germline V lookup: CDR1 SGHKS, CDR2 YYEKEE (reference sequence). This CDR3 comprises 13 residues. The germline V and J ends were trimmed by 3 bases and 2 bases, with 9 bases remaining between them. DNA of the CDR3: TGTGCCAGCAGCTCACCTCCAACCTACGAGCAGTACTTC. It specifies CASSSPPTYEQYF. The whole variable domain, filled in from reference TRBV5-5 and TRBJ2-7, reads DAGVTQSPTHLIKTRGQQVTLRCSPISGHKSVSWYQQVLGQGPQFIFQYYEKEERGRGNFPDRFSARQFPNYSSELNVNALLLGDSALYLCASSSPPTYEQYFGPGTRLTVT.

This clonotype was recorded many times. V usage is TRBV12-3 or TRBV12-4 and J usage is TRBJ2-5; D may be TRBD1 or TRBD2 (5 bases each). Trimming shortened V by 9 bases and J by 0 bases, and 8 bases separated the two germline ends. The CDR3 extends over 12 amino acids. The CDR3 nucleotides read TGTGCCAGACAGGACTACCAAGAGACCCAGTACTTC. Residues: CARQDYQETQYF.

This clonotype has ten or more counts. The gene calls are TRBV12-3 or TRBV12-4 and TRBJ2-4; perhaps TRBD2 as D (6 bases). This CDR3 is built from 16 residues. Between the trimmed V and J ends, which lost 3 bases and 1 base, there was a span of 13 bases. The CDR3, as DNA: TGTGCCAGCAGTTTCCGGGGGAGTGGGGCCAAAAACATTCAGTACTTC. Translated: CASSFRGSGAKNIQYF.

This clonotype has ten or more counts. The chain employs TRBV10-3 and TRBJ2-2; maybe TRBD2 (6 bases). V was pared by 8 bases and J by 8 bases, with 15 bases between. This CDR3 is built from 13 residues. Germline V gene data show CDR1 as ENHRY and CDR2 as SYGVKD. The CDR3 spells CAISGSPEGELFF. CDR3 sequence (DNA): TGTGCCATCTCCGGGAGCCCGGAGGGGGAGCTGTTTTTT.

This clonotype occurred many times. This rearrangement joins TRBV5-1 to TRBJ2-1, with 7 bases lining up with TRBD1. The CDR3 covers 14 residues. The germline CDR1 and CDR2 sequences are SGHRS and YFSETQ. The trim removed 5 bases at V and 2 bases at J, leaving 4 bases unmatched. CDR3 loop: CASRPGTAYNEQFF. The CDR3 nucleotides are TGCGCCAGCAGACCTGGGACAGCCTACAATGAGCAGTTCTTC.

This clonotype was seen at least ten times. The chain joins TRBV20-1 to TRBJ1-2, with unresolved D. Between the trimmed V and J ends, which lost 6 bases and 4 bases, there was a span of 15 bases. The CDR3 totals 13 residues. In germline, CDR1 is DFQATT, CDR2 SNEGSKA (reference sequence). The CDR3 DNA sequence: TGCAGTGCCCGGGCCCTGAGGGCCTATGGCTACACCTTC. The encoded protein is CSARALRAYGYTF.

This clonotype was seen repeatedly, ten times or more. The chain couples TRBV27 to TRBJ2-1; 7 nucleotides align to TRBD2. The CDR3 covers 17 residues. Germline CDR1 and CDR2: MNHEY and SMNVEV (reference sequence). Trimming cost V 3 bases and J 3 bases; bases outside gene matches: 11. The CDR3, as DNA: TGTGCCAGCAGTTTGGCCCGGGGAGCGGGACTCTACAATGAGCAGTTCTTC. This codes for CASSLARGAGLYNEQFF.

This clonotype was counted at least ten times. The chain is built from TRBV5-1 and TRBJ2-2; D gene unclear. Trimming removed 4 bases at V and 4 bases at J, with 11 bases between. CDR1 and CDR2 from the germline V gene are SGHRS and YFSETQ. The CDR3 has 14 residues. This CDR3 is CASSRDRSTGELFF. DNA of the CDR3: TGCGCCAGCAGCCGTGACCGATCCACCGGGGAGCTGTTTTTT.

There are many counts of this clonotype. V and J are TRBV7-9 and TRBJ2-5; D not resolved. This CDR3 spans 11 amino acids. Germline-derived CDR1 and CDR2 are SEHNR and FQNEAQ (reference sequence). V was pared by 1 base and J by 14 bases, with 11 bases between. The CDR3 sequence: CASSLGIARYF. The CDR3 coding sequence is TGTGCCAGCAGCTTAGGGATAGCCCGTTACTTC.

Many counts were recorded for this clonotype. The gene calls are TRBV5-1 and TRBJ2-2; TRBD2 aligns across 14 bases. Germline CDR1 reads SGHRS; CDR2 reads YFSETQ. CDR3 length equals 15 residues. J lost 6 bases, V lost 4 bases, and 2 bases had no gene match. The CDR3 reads CASSPGLAGAGELFF. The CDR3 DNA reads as TGCGCCAGCAGCCCGGGACTAGCGGGAGCCGGGGAGCTGTTTTTT. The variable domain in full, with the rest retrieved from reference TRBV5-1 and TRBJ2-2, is KAGVTQTPRYLIKTRGQQVTLSCSPISGHRSVSWYQQTPGQGLQFLFEYFSETQRNKGNFPGRFSGRQFSNSRSEMNVSTLELGDSALYLCASSPGLAGAGELFFGEGSRLTVL.

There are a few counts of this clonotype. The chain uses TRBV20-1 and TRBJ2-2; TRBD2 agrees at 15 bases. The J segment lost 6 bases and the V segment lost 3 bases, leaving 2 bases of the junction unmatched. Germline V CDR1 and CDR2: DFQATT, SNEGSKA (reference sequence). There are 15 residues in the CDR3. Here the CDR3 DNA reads TGCAGTGCTAGTAGGACTAGCGGGAGGGCCGGGGAGCTGTTTTTT. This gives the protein CSASRTSGRAGELFF.

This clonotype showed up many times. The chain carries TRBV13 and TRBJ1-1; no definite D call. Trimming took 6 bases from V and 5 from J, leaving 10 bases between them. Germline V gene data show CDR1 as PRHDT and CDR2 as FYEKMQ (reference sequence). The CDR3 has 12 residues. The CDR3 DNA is TGTGCCAGCAGTCGGGTGGCGACTGAAGCTTTCTTT. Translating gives CASSRVATEAFF.

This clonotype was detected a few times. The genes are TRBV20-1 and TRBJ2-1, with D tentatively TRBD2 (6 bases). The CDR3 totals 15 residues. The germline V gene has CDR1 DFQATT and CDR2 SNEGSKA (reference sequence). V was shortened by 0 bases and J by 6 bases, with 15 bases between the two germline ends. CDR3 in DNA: TGCAGTGCTAGAGATGGGACGGGAGCCCTCAATGAGCAGTTCTTC. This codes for CSARDGTGALNEQFF.

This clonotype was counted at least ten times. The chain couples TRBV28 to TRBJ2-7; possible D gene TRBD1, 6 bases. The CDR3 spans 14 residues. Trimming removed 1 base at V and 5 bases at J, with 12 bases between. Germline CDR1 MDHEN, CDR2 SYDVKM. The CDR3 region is CASSLSGVRNEQYF. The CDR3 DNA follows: TGTGCCAGCAGTTTATCAGGGGTTCGTAACGAGCAGTACTTC.

Here the CDR3 reads CASSLLLAGLYEQFF. In nucleotides, the CDR3 is TGCGCCAGCAGCCTCCTCCTAGCTGGCCTTTATGAGCAGTTCTTC. The chain joins TRBV4-1 to TRBJ2-1, with a possible D match to TRBD2 (5 bases). The germline V gene encodes CDR1 MGHRA and CDR2 YSYEKL. V was clipped by 4 bases and J by 8 bases, with 18 bases between them. This CDR3 comprises 15 residues.

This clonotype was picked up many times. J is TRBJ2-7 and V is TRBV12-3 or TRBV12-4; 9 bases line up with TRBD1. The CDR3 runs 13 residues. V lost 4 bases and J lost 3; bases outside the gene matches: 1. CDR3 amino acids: CASSWGQGYEQYF. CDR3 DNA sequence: TGTGCCAGCAGTTGGGGACAGGGCTACGAGCAGTACTTC.

CDR3 coding DNA: TGTGCCAGCTCTCCCGGGACATTGGAACCGAACACTGAAGCTTTCTTT. This encodes CASSPGTLEPNTEAFF. V usage is TRBV18 and J usage is TRBJ1-1; possible D gene TRBD1, 6 bases. Per germline, CDR1 KGHSH and CDR2 LQKENI. Trimming pared 6 bases from V and 1 base from J, leaving 18 bases between. The CDR3 consists of 16 residues.

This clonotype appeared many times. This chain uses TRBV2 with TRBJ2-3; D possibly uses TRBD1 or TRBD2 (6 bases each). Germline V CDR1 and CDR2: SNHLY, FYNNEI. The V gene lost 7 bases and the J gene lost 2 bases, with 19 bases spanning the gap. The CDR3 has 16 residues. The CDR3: CASIEGGEGVTDTQYF. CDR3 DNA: TGTGCCAGCATCGAGGGGGGAGAGGGGGTCACAGATACGCAGTATTTT. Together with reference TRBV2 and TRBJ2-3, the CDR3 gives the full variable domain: EPEVTQTPSHQVTQMGQEVILRCVPISNHLYFYWYRQILGQKVEFLVSFYNNEISEKSEIFDDQFSVERPDGSNFTLKIRSTKLEDSAMYFCASIEGGEGVTDTQYFGPGTRLTVL.

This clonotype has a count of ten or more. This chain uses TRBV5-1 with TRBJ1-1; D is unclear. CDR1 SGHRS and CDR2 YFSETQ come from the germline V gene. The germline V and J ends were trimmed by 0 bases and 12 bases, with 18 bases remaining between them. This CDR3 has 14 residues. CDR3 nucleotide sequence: TGCGCCAGCAGCTTGGCCGTGTCAGGCTGGGTATCTTTCTTT. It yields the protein CASSLAVSGWVSFF.

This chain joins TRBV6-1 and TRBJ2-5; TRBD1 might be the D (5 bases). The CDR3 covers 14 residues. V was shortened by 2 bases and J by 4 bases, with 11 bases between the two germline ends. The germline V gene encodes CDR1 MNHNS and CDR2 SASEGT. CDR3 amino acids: CASSEPGMVETQYF. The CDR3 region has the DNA TGTGCCAGCAGTGAACCAGGGATGGTAGAGACCCAGTACTTC.

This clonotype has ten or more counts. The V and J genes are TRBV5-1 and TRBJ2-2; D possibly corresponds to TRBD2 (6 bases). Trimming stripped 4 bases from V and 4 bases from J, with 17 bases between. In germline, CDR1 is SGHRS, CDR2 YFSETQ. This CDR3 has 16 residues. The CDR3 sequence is CASSPAAGSSTGELFF. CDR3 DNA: TGCGCCAGCAGCCCCGCGGCGGGATCTTCCACCGGGGAGCTGTTTTTT.

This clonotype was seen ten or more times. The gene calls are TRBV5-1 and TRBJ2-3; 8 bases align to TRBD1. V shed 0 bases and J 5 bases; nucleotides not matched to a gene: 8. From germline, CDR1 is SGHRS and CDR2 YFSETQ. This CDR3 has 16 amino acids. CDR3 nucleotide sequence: TGCGCCAGCAGCTTGGGCCGGGACAGGCTGGAAGATACGCAGTATTTT. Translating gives CASSLGRDRLEDTQYF.

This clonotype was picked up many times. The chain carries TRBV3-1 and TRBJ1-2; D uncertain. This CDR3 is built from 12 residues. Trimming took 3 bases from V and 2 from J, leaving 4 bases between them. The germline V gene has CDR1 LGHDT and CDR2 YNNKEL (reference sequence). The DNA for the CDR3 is TGTGCCAGCAGCCAGTACAACTATGGCTACACCTTC. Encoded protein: CASSQYNYGYTF. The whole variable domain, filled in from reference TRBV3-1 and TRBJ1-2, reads DTAVSQTPKYLVTQMGNDKSIKCEQNLGHDTMYWYKQDSKKFLKIMFSYNNKELIINETVPNRFSPKSPDKAHLNLHINSLELGDSAVYFCASSQYNYGYTFGSGTRLTVV.

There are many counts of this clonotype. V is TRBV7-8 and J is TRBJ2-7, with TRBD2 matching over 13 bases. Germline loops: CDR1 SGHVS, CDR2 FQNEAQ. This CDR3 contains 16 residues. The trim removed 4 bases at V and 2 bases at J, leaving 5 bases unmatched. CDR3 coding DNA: TGTGCCAGCAGCTCATTCGGACTAGCGGGAGCCTACGAGCAGTACTTC. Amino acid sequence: CASSSFGLAGAYEQYF.

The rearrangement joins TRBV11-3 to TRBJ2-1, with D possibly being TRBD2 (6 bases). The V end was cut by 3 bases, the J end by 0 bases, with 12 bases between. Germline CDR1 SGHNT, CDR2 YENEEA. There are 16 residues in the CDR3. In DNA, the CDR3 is TGTGCCAGCAGCTTTAGGACTACCAGCTCCTACAATGAGCAGTTCTTC. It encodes CASSFRTTSSYNEQFF.

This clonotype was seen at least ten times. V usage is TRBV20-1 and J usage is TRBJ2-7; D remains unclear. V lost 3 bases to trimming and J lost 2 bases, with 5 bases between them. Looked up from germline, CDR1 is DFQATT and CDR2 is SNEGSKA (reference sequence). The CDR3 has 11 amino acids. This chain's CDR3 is CSARLTYEQYF. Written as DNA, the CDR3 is TGCAGTGCTAGGCTAACCTACGAGCAGTACTTC.

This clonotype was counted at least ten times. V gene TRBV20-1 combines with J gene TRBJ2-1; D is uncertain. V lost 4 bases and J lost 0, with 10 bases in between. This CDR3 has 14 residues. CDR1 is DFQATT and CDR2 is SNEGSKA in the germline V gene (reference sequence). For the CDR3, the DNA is TGCAGTGCTAACCTCGGCAGCTCCTACAATGAGCAGTTCTTC. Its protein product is CSANLGSSYNEQFF.

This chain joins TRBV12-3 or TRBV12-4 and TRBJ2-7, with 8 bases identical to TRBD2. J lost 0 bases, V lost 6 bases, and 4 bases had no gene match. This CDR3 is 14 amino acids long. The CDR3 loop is CASSTSGRSYEQYF. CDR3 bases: TGTGCCAGCAGCACTAGCGGACGCTCCTACGAGCAGTACTTC.